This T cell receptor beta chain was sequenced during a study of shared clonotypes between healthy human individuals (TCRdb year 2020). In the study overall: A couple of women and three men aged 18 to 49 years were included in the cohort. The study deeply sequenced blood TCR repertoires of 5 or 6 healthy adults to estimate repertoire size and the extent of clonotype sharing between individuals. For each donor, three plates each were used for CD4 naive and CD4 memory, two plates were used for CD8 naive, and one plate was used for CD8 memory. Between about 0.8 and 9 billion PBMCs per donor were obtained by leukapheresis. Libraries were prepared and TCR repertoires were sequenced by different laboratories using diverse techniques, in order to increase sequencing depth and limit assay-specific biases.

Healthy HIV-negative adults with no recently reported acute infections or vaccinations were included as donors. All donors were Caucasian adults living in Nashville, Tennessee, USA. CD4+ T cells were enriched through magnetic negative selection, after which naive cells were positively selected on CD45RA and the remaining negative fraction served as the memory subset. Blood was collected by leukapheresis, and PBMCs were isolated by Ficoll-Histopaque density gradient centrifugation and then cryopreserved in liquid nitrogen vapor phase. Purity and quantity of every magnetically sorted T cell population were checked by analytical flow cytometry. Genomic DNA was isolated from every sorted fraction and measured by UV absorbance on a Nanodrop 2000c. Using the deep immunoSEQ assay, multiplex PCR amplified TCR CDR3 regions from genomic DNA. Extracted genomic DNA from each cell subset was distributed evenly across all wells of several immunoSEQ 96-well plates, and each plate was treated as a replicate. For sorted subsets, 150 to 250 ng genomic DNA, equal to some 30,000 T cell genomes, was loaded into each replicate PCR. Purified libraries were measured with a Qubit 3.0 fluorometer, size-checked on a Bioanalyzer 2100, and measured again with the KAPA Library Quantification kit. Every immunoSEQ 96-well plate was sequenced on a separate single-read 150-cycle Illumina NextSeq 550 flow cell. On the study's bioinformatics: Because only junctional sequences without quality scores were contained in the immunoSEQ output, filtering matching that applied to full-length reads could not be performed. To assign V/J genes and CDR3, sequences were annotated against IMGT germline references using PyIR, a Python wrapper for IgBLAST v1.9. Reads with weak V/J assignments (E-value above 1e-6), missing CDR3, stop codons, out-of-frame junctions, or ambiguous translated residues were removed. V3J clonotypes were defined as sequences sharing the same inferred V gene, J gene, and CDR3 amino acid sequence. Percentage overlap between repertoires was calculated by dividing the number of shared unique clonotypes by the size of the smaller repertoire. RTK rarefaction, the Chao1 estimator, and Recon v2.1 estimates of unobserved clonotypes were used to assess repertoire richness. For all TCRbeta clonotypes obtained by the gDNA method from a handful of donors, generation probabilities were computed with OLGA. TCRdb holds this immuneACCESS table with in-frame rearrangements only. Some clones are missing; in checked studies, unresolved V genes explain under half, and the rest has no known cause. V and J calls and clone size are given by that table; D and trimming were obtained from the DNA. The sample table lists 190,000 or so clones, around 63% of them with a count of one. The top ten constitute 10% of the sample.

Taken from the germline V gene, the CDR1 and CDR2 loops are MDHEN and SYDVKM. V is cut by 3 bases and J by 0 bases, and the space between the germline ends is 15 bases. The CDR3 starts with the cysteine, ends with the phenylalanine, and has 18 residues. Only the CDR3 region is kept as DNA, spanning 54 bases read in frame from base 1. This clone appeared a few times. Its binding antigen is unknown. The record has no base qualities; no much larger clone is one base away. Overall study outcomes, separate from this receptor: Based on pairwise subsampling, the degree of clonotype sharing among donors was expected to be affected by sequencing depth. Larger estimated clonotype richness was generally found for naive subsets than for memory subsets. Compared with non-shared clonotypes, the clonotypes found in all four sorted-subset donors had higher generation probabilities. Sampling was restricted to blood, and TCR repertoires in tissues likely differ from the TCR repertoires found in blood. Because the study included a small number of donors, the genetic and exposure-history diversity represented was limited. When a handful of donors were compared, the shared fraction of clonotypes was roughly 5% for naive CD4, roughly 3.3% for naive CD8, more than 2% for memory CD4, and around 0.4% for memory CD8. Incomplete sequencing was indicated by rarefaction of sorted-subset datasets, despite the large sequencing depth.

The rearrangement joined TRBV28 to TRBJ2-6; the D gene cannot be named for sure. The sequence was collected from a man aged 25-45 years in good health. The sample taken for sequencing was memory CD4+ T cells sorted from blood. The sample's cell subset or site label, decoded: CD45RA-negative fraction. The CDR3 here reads CASSFVGRLSSGANVLTF. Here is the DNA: TGTGCCAGCAGTTTTGTGGGCAGGTTGAGCTCTGGGGCCAACGTCCTGACTTTC.